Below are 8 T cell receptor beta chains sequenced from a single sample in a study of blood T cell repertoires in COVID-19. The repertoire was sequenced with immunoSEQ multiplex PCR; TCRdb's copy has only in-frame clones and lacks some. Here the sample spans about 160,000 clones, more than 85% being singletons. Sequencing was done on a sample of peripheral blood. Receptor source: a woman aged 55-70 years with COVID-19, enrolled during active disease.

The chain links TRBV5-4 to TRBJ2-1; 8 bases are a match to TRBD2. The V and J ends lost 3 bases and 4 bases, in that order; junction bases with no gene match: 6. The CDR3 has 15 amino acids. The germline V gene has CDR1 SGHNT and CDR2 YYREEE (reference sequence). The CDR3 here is CASSSFSGAYNEQFF. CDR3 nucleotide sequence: TGTGCCAGCAGCTCTTTTAGCGGGGCTTACAATGAGCAGTTCTTC.

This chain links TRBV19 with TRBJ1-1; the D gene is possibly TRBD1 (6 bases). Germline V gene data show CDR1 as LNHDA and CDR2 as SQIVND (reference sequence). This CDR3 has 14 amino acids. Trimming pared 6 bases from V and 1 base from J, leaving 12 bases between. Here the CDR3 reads CASSAQGPNTEAFF. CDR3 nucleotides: TGTGCCAGTAGCGCACAGGGCCCGAACACTGAAGCTTTCTTT.

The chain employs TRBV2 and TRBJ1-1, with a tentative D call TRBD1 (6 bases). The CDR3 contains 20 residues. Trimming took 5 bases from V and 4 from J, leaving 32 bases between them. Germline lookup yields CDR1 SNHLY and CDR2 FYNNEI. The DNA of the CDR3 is TGTGCCAGCAGTACAGGGTTTAGGGAGTCCCACCCAACACCCCCCACTGAAGCTTTCTTT. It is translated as CASSTGFRESHPTPPTEAFF.

CDR3 sequence reads: CASSQGQGYEKLFF. The CDR3 DNA reads TGCGCCAGCAGCCAGGGACAGGGGTATGAAAAACTGTTTTTT. The rearrangement links TRBV4-1 to TRBJ1-4; 10 nucleotides line up with TRBD1. V shed 3 bases, J shed 6 bases, and the junction held 1 base outside the gene matches. The CDR3 has 14 amino acids. Germline assignment: CDR1 MGHRA and CDR2 YSYEKL.

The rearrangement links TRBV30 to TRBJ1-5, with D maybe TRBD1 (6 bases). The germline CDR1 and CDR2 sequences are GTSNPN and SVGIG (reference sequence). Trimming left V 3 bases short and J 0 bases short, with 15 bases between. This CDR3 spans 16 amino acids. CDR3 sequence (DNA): TGTGCCTGGAGCCCGCCCAGGGGTGGTAGCAATCAGCCCCAGCATTTT. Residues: CAWSPPRGGSNQPQHF.

As DNA, the CDR3 is TGTGCCATCAGTGAGAGAAGCAGGGGGCTAGCTAACTATGGCTACACCTTC. As protein: CAISERSRGLANYGYTF. V is TRBV10-3 and J is TRBJ1-2; 8 positions match TRBD1. The CDR3 length is 17 residues. Unmatched junction bases numbered 8, after V lost 2 bases and J lost 0 bases. Germline assignment: CDR1 ENHRY and CDR2 SYGVKD.

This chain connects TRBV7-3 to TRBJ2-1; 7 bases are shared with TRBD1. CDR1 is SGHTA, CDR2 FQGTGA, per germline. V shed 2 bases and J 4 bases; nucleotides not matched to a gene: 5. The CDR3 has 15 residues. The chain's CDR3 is CASSLDPGGYNEQFF. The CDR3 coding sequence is TGTGCCAGCAGCTTAGACCCAGGGGGTTACAATGAGCAGTTCTTC.

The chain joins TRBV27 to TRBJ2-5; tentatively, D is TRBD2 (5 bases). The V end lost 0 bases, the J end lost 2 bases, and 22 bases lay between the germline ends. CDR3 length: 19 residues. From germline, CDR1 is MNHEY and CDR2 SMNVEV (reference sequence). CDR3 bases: TGTGCCAGCAGTTTATCGAAAAACTTCCTACTAGGCCGACAAGAGACCCAGTACTTC. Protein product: CASSLSKNFLLGRQETQYF.